This paragraph reports one TCR beta chain. The source of the sample is a study of PD-1 and CTLA-4 blockade in melanoma. J was trimmed by 7 bases and V by 8 bases; bases with no gene match: 14. This CDR3 spans 15 amino acids. From germline, CDR1 is MNHNY and CDR2 SVGAGI (reference sequence). Generated by immunoSEQ multiplex PCR, the TCRdb table keeps only in-frame clones and is missing some. The sample lists roughly 30,000 clones, around 93% seen once, with over 8.5% in the top ten. The chain has TRBV6-6 and TRBJ2-1; the match to TRBD2 covers 7 bases. The material sequenced was CD8+ T cells from peripheral blood, taken from a patient given anti-PD-1 treatment. This clonotype was obtained from a human donor with melanoma. The CDR3 loop is CASWDLAAGGNEQFF. In nucleotides, the CDR3 is TGTGCCAGCTGGGATCTAGCGGCAGGTGGGAATGAGCAGTTCTTC.